The 22 T cell receptor beta chains below come from one sample, sequenced in a study of cytomegalovirus exposure and HLA in healthy donors. The PCR employed 60 Vbeta primers together with 13 Jbeta primers. Produced via immunoSEQ multiplex PCR; TCRdb's table is partial and in-frame only. The sample contains nearly 300,000 clones, 70% to 90% of which appear only once. The sequencing input was PBMCs. Source of these receptors: a man aged 40-49 years in good health and CMV-seropositive.

This chain links TRBV19 with TRBJ2-2; 12 positions match TRBD2. The length of the CDR3 is 16 residues. Germline CDR1 reads LNHDA; CDR2 reads SQIVND (reference sequence). The V gene end was trimmed by 5 bases and the J gene end by 1 base; junction bases not matched to a gene: 2. As DNA, the CDR3 is TGTGCCAGTAGTCCGGGACTAGCGGGGAACACCGGGGAGCTGTTTTTT. Its protein product is CASSPGLAGNTGELFF. Full variable domain (missing parts from reference TRBV19 and TRBJ2-2): DGGITQSPKYLFRKEGQNVTLSCEQNLNHDAMYWYRQDPGQGLRLIYYSQIVNDFQKGDIAEGYSVSREKKESFPLTVTSAQKNPTAFYLCASSPGLAGNTGELFFGEGSRLTVL.

This clone has more than one count but fewer than ten. The rearrangement links TRBV19 to TRBJ2-1; 15 bases line up with TRBD2. With V trimmed by 3 bases and J by 2 bases, 2 bases remained unmatched. The CDR3 is 17 residues long. Germline V gene sequence: CDR1 LNHDA, CDR2 SQIVND (reference sequence). The CDR3 DNA reads as TGTGCCAGTAGTATCAGGACTAGCGGGAGGGCCTACAATGAGCAGTTCTTC. Amino acids: CASSIRTSGRAYNEQFF. The complete variable domain, with remaining parts taken from reference TRBV19 and TRBJ2-1, reads DGGITQSPKYLFRKEGQNVTLSCEQNLNHDAMYWYRQDPGQGLRLIYYSQIVNDFQKGDIAEGYSVSREKKESFPLTVTSAQKNPTAFYLCASSIRTSGRAYNEQFFGPGTRLTVL.

CDR3 amino acids: CASSLAGARWYEQYF. As DNA, the CDR3 is TGTGCCAGCAGCTTAGCCGGAGCACGGTGGTACGAGCAGTACTTC. The rearrangement joins TRBV7-2 to TRBJ2-7; D not certain. V dropped 0 bases and J dropped 4 bases, with 13 bases sitting between them. The CDR3 runs 15 residues. CDR1 and CDR2 from the germline V gene are SGHTA and FQGNSA.

The V call is TRBV28, the J call TRBJ2-1, with TRBD2 as a possible D gene (5 bases). Trimming removed 8 bases from V and 6 bases from J, with 11 bases in between. The CDR3 extends over 12 amino acids. Germline loops: CDR1 MDHEN, CDR2 SYDVKM. CDR3 coding DNA: TGTGCCAGCTCCACCCGGGGCAATGAGCAGTTCTTC. This translates into CASSTRGNEQFF.

This sequence joins TRBV6-5 and TRBJ2-5; D possibly corresponds to TRBD1 (6 bases). Deletions cut 6 bases from V and 7 bases from J, with 18 bases between. The CDR3 consists of 14 residues. Germline values: CDR1 MNHEY, CDR2 SVGAGI. CDR3 sequence (DNA): TGTGCCAGCAGGCAGGGGCAGAGTTCACGGACCCAGTACTTC. Translation gives CASRQGQSSRTQYF.

This chain joins TRBV7-2 and TRBJ2-7; the D gene is possibly TRBD2 (7 bases). This CDR3 has 15 residues. The V gene lost 1 base and the J gene lost 7 bases, with 17 bases spanning the gap. Germline V gene lookup returns CDR1 SGHTA and CDR2 FQGNSA. The CDR3 protein is CASSLGRGPVGEQYF. In DNA form, the CDR3 reads TGTGCCAGCAGCTTAGGGCGGGGGCCTGTGGGAGAGCAGTACTTC.

This clone was seen only a few times. The chain employs TRBV6-5 and TRBJ1-4; TRBD1 aligns across 9 bases. CDR1 MNHEY and CDR2 SVGAGI come from the germline V gene. The CDR3 is 15 amino acids. J was trimmed by 14 bases and V by 0 bases; bases with no gene match: 10. CDR3 region: CASSYSGDRARGLFF. DNA for the CDR3: TGTGCCAGCAGTTACTCGGGGGACAGGGCTAGGGGCCTGTTTTTT.

CDR3 loop: CASSFPDYNKETQYF. The CDR3 DNA reads as TGTGCCAGCAGTTTCCCAGATTATAACAAAGAGACCCAGTACTTC. V usage is TRBV28 and J usage is TRBJ2-5, with unresolved D. Trimming cost V 3 bases and J 3 bases, with 14 bases left between them. The CDR3 sequence is 15 residues long. Germline V gene sequence: CDR1 MDHEN, CDR2 SYDVKM.

The J gene is TRBJ1-2, the V gene TRBV9; TRBD1 agrees at 7 bases. Germline V gene data show CDR1 as SGDLS and CDR2 as YYNGEE. Germline trimming cut 5 bases from V and 1 base from J; bases unmatched to any gene: 8. The CDR3 sequence is 15 residues long. This chain's CDR3 is CASSDGTDHNYGYTF. CDR3 DNA sequence: TGTGCCAGCAGTGATGGGACAGATCATAACTATGGCTACACCTTC.

The J gene is TRBJ2-2, the V gene TRBV5-1; no reliable D call. Germline V lookup: CDR1 SGHRS, CDR2 YFSETQ. V was shortened by 2 bases and J by 2 bases, with 13 bases between the two germline ends. This CDR3 is built from 16 residues. The CDR3 sequence: CASSFGNLVNTGELFF. For the CDR3, the DNA is TGCGCCAGCAGCTTCGGTAACTTGGTTAACACCGGGGAGCTGTTTTTT.

The chain couples TRBV28 to TRBJ2-7; D possibly corresponds to TRBD2 (6 bases). V was cut by 6 bases and J by 3 bases, with 15 bases left in between. The CDR3 runs to 14 residues. The germline V gene has CDR1 MDHEN and CDR2 SYDVKM. The CDR3 loop is CASRGIGSVYEQYF. For the CDR3, the DNA is TGTGCCAGCAGGGGCATCGGGAGTGTCTACGAGCAGTACTTC.

This rearrangement joins TRBV27 to TRBJ1-1; tentative D call: TRBD1 (6 bases). CDR1 and CDR2 from the germline V gene are MNHEY and SMNVEV (reference sequence). The CDR3 length is 15 residues. Trimming removed 5 bases from V and 5 bases from J, with 18 bases in between. The CDR3 nucleotides read TGTGCCAGCAGTGCACGCTTAGGGGGTAAGACTGAAGCTTTCTTT. As protein: CASSARLGGKTEAFF.

The chain employs TRBV19 and TRBJ2-1; 9 bases map to TRBD2. Germline CDR1 reads LNHDA; CDR2 reads SQIVND (reference sequence). The CDR3 has 16 amino acids. V trimming: 5 bases; J trimming: 8 bases; junction bases outside the gene matches: 13. The CDR3 loop is CASSLLGGRAIDEQFF. In DNA form, the CDR3 reads TGTGCCAGTAGTCTACTGGGCGGGAGGGCCATCGATGAGCAGTTCTTC.

V is TRBV28 and J is TRBJ1-2; 7 bases map to TRBD1. The CDR3 consists of 18 residues. V shed 1 base, J shed 3 bases, and the junction held 14 bases outside the gene matches. Germline V gene sequence: CDR1 MDHEN, CDR2 SYDVKM. CDR3 sequence: CASSLFLLGRGTYYGYTF. CDR3 nucleotide sequence: TGTGCCAGCAGTTTATTTCTACTGGGCAGGGGGACCTACTATGGCTACACCTTC.

The chain is built from TRBV27 and TRBJ2-2; TRBD1 matches at 8 bases. Trimming at V came to 5 bases and at J to 6 bases, leaving 8 bases not matched to a gene. CDR1 is MNHEY, CDR2 SMNVEV, per germline (reference sequence). The CDR3 loop spans 15 amino acids. The CDR3 nucleotides are TGTGCCAGCAGTAAAAAGACAGGGGAGGCCGGGGAGCTGTTTTTT. Amino acids: CASSKKTGEAGELFF.

This clone was observed a few times. The J gene is TRBJ1-5, the V gene TRBV6-6; D uncertain. The CDR3 sequence is 14 residues long. Trimming took 0 bases from V and 2 from J, leaving 5 bases between them. Germline CDR1 reads MNHNY; CDR2 reads SVGAGI (reference sequence). This CDR3 is CASSYSAGNQPQHF. The CDR3 DNA reads as TGTGCCAGCAGTTACTCGGCAGGCAATCAGCCCCAGCATTTT.

This chain uses TRBV7-9 with TRBJ2-1; 10 nucleotides match TRBD1. This CDR3 region has 15 residues. Germline trimming cut 4 bases from V and 5 bases from J; bases unmatched to any gene: 5. Germline values: CDR1 SEHNR, CDR2 FQNEAQ (reference sequence). The CDR3 region has the DNA TGTGCCAGCAGCTCCAGGACAGGGGGACACAATGAGCAGTTCTTC. This sequence encodes CASSSRTGGHNEQFF. Looking up the rest from reference TRBV7-9 and TRBJ2-1 gives the full variable domain: DTGVSQNPRHKITKRGQNVTFRCDPISEHNRLYWYRQTLGQGPEFLTYFQNEAQLEKSRLLSDRFSAERPKGSFSTLEIQRTEQGDSAMYLCASSSRTGGHNEQFFGPGTRLTVL.

The chain joins TRBV19 to TRBJ2-1; a weak D match, TRBD1 (5 bases). This CDR3 comprises 13 residues. Germline assignment: CDR1 LNHDA and CDR2 SQIVND (reference sequence). V gave up 0 bases and J gave up 6 bases, with 6 bases separating them. CDR3 sequence reads: CASSIDRVNEQFF. The CDR3 DNA sequence: TGTGCCAGTAGTATAGACAGGGTCAATGAGCAGTTCTTC.

This chain connects TRBV7-3 to TRBJ1-1; D not resolved. V was trimmed by 0 bases and J by 4 bases, leaving 9 bases between them. In germline, CDR1 is SGHTA, CDR2 FQGTGA. The CDR3 has 14 amino acids. The CDR3 region is CASSLTERVTEAFF. The CDR3, as DNA: TGTGCCAGCAGCTTAACGGAGAGGGTCACTGAAGCTTTCTTT.

This clone was detected once. Sequence at one end of the junction differs from germline and may be a read error. The chain links TRBV28 to TRBJ2-7, with 13 nucleotides matching TRBD2. In germline, CDR1 is MDHEN, CDR2 SYDVKM. CDR3 length: 14 residues. In DNA, the CDR3 is TGTGCCAGCGATCCACGAAGGACTAGCGGGAGACGGGACTTC. Translating it yields CASDPRRTSGRRDF.

This chain uses TRBV4-1 with TRBJ2-1; 11 bases are a match to TRBD2. V gave up 5 bases and J gave up 3 bases; unmatched junction bases: 9. This CDR3 spans 17 amino acids. Germline V gives CDR1 MGHRA, CDR2 YSYEKL. The CDR3 reads CASSTPAGTSGYNEQFF. The CDR3 region has the DNA TGCGCCAGCAGCACCCCCGCCGGGACTAGCGGCTACAATGAGCAGTTCTTC.

CDR3 protein: CASSLGQVGALPRYNEQFF. The CDR3 DNA reads TGTGCCAGCAGCCTGGGACAGGTAGGCGCTCTTCCCAGGTACAATGAGCAGTTCTTC. The chain links TRBV7-9 to TRBJ2-1; 8 nucleotides agree with TRBD1. Germline assignment: CDR1 SEHNR and CDR2 FQNEAQ (reference sequence). Losses at the gene ends were 5 bases for V and 4 bases for J; bases not matched to a gene: 19. The CDR3 length is 19 residues.